This TCR beta chain comes out of a study of blood T cell repertoires in COVID-19. Study context: Samples representing acute and convalescent COVID-19 were sourced from the United States, Italy and Spain. The analysed material was cDNA or gDNA that came from T cells, B-cell-depleted T cells, or PBMCs.

All enrollees were roughly 18 to 95 years old and from approximately 25 US areas. CDR1 is GTSNPN, CDR2 SVGIG, per germline (reference sequence). With 0 bases removed from V and 6 bases from J, the gap between germline ends came to 13 bases. This CDR3 has 14 residues. This clone is a singleton in its sample. As originally analysed: Reference gene primer amplification in the assay estimated nucleated cell counts. Clones were sequenced by immunoSEQ multiplex PCR, and TCRdb holds only the in-frame ones, with some missing. The DNA was the basis for D and trimming; V, J and clone size are from that table. The sample yields around 320,000 clones, 90% seen once.

The sequencing input was PBMCs or T cells enriched from blood (not recorded which). The chain has TRBV30 and TRBJ2-3, with D possibly matching TRBD2 (5 bases). The source is a woman between 18 and 29 years old with acute COVID-19. The CDR3, as DNA: TGTGCCTGGAGTGTCAGGAAGGGCGGGGATACGCAGTATTTT. This codes for CAWSVRKGGDTQYF.